The rows below give T cell receptor beta chains drawn from one sample of a study of technical replicates of blood from a handful of donors. Data came from immunoSEQ multiplex PCR; TCRdb stores just in-frame clones and leaves some out. The data contain some 80,000 clones, approximately 96% of them seen just once; the ten biggest clones take up 0.3% to 0.4%. The sample taken for sequencing was T cells isolated from PBMCs. The source of these receptors is a human donor in good health. CDR3s include the opening cysteine and the closing phenylalanine or tryptophan. D genes are given only for firm matches. Rows may omit the clone size; those that give it use once, few, many or a size class.

j_call v_call clone_size d_call cdr3_nt cdr3_aa
TRBJ2-1 TRBV9 NA TRBD2 TGTGCCAGCAGCGCCGGGACTAGCGGTTACAATGAGCAGTTCTTC CASSAGTSGYNEQFF
TRBJ2-5 TRBV5-1 NA NA TGCGCCAGCAGCTTGGTGTTGGGCAGCCAAGAGACCCAGTACTTC CASSLVLGSQETQYF
TRBJ2-2 TRBV7-3 once TRBD2 TGTGCCAGCAGCTTAAAGGGGCCGACTAGCGTGAACACCGGGGAGCTGTTTTTT CASSLKGPTSVNTGELFF
TRBJ1-4 TRBV4-3 NA TRBD1 TGCGCCAGCAGCCAAGTTTGGGACAGGGCCTATGAAAAACTGTTTTTT CASSQVWDRAYEKLFF
TRBJ2-4 TRBV7-9 NA TRBD1 TGTGCCAGCAGCTCCCGGGAACAGGGGAGATACATTCAGTACTTC CASSSREQGRYIQYF
TRBJ1-2 TRBV4-3 NA NA TGCGCCAGCAGCCCTACAAGACAGATGTACTATGGCTACACCTTC CASSPTRQMYYGYTF
TRBJ2-7 TRBV27 NA NA TGTGCCAGCAGTTTGGGGACAAACCACGAGCAGTACTTC CASSLGTNHEQYF
TRBJ1-1 TRBV29-1 NA NA TGCAGCGGGAGGTATGGTCTAAACACTGAAGCTTTCTTT CSGRYGLNTEAFF
TRBJ2-6 TRBV6-5 NA NA TGTGCCAGCACTCCTGTTCTCTCTGGGGCCAACGTCCTGACTTTC CASTPVLSGANVLTF
TRBJ2-1 TRBV7-3 NA NA TGTGCCAGCAGCTTAGGGAGCGAGCAGTTCTTC CASSLGSEQFF
TRBJ2-6 TRBV29-1 once NA TGCAGCGTTCAGGGGTCGTCTGGGGCCAACGTCCTGACTTTC CSVQGSSGANVLTF
TRBJ1-5 TRBV2 NA NA TGTGCCAGCAGTGACGGGGGACATCAGCCCCAGCATTTT CASSDGGHQPQHF
TRBJ2-3 TRBV7-7 NA NA TGTGCTAGCAGCTTGGGGAATCTAGCCACAGATACGCAGTATTTT CASSLGNLATDTQYF
TRBJ1-2 TRBV27 NA NA TGTGCCAGCAGTCCTATCCCCAGGGTCTTCTATGGCTACACCTTC CASSPIPRVFYGYTF
TRBJ1-5 TRBV5-6 NA NA TGTGCCAGCAGCTTTTGGTCGGTTAATCAGCCCCAGCATTTT CASSFWSVNQPQHF
TRBJ1-1 TRBV27 NA NA TGTGCCAGCAGTTTGGCAGGGGATAGTGAAGCTTTCTTT CASSLAGDSEAFF
TRBJ1-5 TRBV19 once TRBD1 TGTGCCAGTAGTAGCTCCACCGGGACAGGGACCAATCAGCCCCAGCATTTT CASSSSTGTGTNQPQHF
TRBJ2-2 TRBV2 NA NA TGTGCCAGCAGTGATAGAGGTTTCGACGGGGAGCTGTTTTTT CASSDRGFDGELFF
TRBJ1-1 TRBV6-6 NA NA TGTGCCAGCACCTACAGGAACACTGAAGCTTTCTTT CASTYRNTEAFF
TRBJ2-2 TRBV7-9 once TRBD2 TGTGCCAGCAGCCCGGGACTAGCGGGAGGCAACACCGGGGAGCTGTTTTTT CASSPGLAGGNTGELFF
TRBJ2-2 TRBV27 NA TRBD1 TGTGCCAGCACAACCCAGGGACAGGGAGGGACCGGGGAGCTGTTTTTT CASTTQGQGGTGELFF
TRBJ2-7 TRBV27 NA TRBD1 TGTGCCAGCAGCTTGACAGGGGCCCCCTACGAGCAGTACTTC CASSLTGAPYEQYF
TRBJ2-7 TRBV5-6 NA NA TGTGCCAGCAGCCAGTATACTAACGAGCAGTACTTC CASSQYTNEQYF
TRBJ2-2 TRBV7-2 NA NA TGTGCCAGCAGACAGGGGGAGCTGTTTTTT CASRQGELFF
TRBJ2-2 TRBV5-1 NA NA TGCGCCAGCAGCTTGGAGAGACAGGAAGACCGGGAGCTGTTTTTT CASSLERQEDRELFF
TRBJ1-5 TRBV7-8 few NA TGTGCCAGCAGCTTAGTTACGGTCGGTCAGCCCCAGCATTTT CASSLVTVGQPQHF
TRBJ1-2 TRBV27 NA NA TGTGCCAGCAGTATACACCCTTCTAACTATGGCTACACCTTC CASSIHPSNYGYTF
TRBJ1-2 TRBV7-2 NA NA TGTGCCAGCAGCAGTCAGGGGCAGGACTACACCTTC CASSSQGQDYTF
TRBJ2-7 TRBV27 NA TRBD2 TGTGCCAGCAGTTTAGCGGGAGGGCCCGGGTACGAGCAGTACTTC CASSLAGGPGYEQYF
TRBJ1-1 TRBV27 NA NA TGTGCCAGCATAACGACTGAACGCGAAGCTTTCTTT CASITTEREAFF
TRBJ2-7 TRBV15 NA TRBD1 TGTGCCACCAGCAGAGGATTGGCTGGACAGGACGGAGCTTATTACGAGCAGTACTTC CATSRGLAGQDGAYYEQYF
TRBJ2-3 TRBV10-1 NA NA TGCGCCAGCAGTGGAGTCAGGGTGACAGATACGCAGTATTTT CASSGVRVTDTQYF
TRBJ2-2 TRBV11-2 NA TRBD1 TGTGCCAGCAGCTTGGGACAGGGCACCGGGGAGCTGTTTTTT CASSLGQGTGELFF
TRBJ2-2 TRBV27 NA TRBD1 TGTGCCAGCAGTTTTAAGGGACAGGGGGATACCGGGGAGCTGTTTTTT CASSFKGQGDTGELFF
TRBJ1-1 TRBV6-5 NA NA TGTGCCAGCAGTCTACAGGGCCTGAACACTGAAGCTTTCTTT CASSLQGLNTEAFF
TRBJ2-3 TRBV6-6 NA TRBD2 TGTGCCAGCAGTCTAACGGGGGGAAGCACAGATACGCAGTATTTT CASSLTGGSTDTQYF
TRBJ1-4 TRBV15 NA NA TGTGCCACCAGCAGAGATCGGCAGGGGAATGAAAAACTGTTTTTT CATSRDRQGNEKLFF
TRBJ1-5 TRBV19 NA NA TGTGCCAGTAGCAACAATCAGCCCCAGCATTTT CASSNNQPQHF
TRBJ2-7 TRBV28 once NA TGTGCCAGCAGTTTAGCAGGGTACTACGAGCAGTACTTC CASSLAGYYEQYF
TRBJ2-2 TRBV30 NA NA TGTGCCTGGAGTGGTTCGGGACACATGAACACCGGGGAGCTGTTTTTT CAWSGSGHMNTGELFF
TRBJ2-7 TRBV10-2 NA NA TGCGCCAGCGAGACCCAGGGTAGCGAGCAGTACTTC CASETQGSEQYF
TRBJ1-2 TRBV18 NA TRBD1 TGTGCCAGCTCGCCGGCTACTGTACAGGGGCGTGCTAACTATGGCTACACCTTC CASSPATVQGRANYGYTF
TRBJ1-1 TRBV29-1 NA NA TGCAGCGTAAATACAGGGGAAGCTTTCTTT CSVNTGEAFF
TRBJ1-2 TRBV14 NA NA TGTGCCAGCAGCCAAGTTACGGGGGAGGTGTATGGCTACACCTTC CASSQVTGEVYGYTF
TRBJ1-1 TRBV6-6 few NA TGTGCCAGCAACCGAGACACTGAAGCTTTCTTT CASNRDTEAFF
TRBJ2-1 TRBV4-3 NA TRBD2 TGCGCCAGCAGCCAAGGCCCGTTCTGGGGACTAGCGGGCAATGAGCAGTTCTTC CASSQGPFWGLAGNEQFF
TRBJ2-7 TRBV30 NA TRBD2 TGTGCCTGGAGTGCCGAACTAGCGAACGAGCAGTACTTC CAWSAELANEQYF
TRBJ2-1 TRBV6-1 NA TRBD2 TGTGCCAGCAGTGAAATAGCGGGAGGGTACAATGAGCAGTTCTTC CASSEIAGGYNEQFF
TRBJ1-4 TRBV6-5 once NA TGTGCCAGCAGTTATGATTCAGGGACTACTGAAAAACTGTTTTTT CASSYDSGTTEKLFF
TRBJ1-1 TRBV29-1 NA TRBD1 TGCAGCGTTAACAGGGGAGATACTGAAGCTTTCTTT CSVNRGDTEAFF
TRBJ1-1 TRBV2 NA NA TGTGCCAGCAAGAGGACTGAAGCTTTCTTT CASKRTEAFF